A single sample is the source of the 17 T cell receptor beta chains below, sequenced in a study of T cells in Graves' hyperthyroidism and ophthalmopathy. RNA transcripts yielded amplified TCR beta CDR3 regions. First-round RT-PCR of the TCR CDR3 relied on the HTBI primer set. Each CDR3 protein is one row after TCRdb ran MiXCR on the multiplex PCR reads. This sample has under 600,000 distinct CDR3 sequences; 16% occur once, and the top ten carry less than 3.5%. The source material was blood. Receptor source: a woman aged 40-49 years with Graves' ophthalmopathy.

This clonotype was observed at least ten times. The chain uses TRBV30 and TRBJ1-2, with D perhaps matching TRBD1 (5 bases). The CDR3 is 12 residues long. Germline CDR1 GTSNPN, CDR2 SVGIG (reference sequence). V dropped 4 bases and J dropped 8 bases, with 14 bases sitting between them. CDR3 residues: CAWMDTTGGYTF. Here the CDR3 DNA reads TGTGCCTGGATGGACACAACGGGAGGCTACACCTTC.

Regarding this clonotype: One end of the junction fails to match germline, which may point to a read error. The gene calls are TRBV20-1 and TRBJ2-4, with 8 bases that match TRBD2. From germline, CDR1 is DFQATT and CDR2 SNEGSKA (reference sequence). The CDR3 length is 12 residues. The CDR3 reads CGAAAGVNIQYF. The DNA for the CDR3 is TGCGGTGCCGCAGCGGGGGTAAACATTCAGTACTTC.

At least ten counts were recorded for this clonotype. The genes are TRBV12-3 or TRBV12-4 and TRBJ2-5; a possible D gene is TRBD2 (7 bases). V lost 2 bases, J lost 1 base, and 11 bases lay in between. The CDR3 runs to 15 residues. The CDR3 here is CASSLTGGSQETQYF. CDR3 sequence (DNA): TGTGCCAGCAGTTTAACGGGGGGCTCCCAAGAGACCCAGTACTTC.

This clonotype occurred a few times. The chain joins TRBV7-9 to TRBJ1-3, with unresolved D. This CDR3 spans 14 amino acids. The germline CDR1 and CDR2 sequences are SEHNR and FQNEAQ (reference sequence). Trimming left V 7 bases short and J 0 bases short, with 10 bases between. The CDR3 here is CASKTGISGNTIYF. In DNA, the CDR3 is TGTGCCAGCAAAACGGGGATCTCTGGAAACACCATATATTTT.

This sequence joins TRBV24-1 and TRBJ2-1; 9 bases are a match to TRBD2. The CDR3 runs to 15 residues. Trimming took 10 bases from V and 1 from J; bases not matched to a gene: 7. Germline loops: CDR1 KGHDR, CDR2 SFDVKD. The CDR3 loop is CATSSGSGSYNEQFF. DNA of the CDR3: TGTGCCACAAGTAGCGGGAGTGGGTCCTACAATGAGCAGTTCTTC.

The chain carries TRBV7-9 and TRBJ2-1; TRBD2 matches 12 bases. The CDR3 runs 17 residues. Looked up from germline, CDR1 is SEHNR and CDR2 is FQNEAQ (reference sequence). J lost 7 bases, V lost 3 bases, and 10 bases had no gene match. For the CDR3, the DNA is TGTGCCAGCAGCTTTTGGCGGGGACTAGCGGGTCAGAATGAGCAGTTCTTC. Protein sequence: CASSFWRGLAGQNEQFF. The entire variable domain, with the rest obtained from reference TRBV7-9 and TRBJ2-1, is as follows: DTGVSQNPRHKITKRGQNVTFRCDPISEHNRLYWYRQTLGQGPEFLTYFQNEAQLEKSRLLSDRFSAERPKGSFSTLEIQRTEQGDSAMYLCASSFWRGLAGQNEQFFGPGTRLTVL.

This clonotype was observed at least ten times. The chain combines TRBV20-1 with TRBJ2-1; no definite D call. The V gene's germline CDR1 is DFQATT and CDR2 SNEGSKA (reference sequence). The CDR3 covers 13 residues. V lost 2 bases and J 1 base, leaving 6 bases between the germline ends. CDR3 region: CSARRPSYNEQFF. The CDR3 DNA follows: TGCAGTGCTAGACGGCCATCCTACAATGAGCAGTTCTTC.

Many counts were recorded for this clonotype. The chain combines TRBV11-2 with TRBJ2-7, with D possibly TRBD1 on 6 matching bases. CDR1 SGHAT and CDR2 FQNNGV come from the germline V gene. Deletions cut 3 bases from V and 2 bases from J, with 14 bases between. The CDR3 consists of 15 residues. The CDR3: CASSFLDSGPYEQYF. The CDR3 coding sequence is TGTGCCAGCAGCTTTTTGGACAGCGGACCCTACGAGCAGTACTTC. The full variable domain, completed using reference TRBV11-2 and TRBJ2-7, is EAGVAQSPRYKIIEKRQSVAFWCNPISGHATLYWYQQILGQGPKLLIQFQNNGVVDDSQLPKDRFSAERLKGVDSTLKIQPAKLEDSAVYLCASSFLDSGPYEQYFGPGTRLTVT.

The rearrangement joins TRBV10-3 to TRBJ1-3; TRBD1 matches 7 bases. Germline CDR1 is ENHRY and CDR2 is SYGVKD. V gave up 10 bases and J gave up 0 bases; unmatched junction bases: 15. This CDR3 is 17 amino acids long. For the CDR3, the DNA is TGTGCCACGACATCGGGATCCGGGACAGCCTCTGGAAACACCATATATTTT. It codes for CATTSGSGTASGNTIYF.

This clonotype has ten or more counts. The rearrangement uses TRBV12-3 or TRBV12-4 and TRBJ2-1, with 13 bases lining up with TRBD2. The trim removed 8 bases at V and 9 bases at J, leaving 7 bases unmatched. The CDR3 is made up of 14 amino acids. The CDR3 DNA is TGTGCCAGCTTTACTAGCGGGAGGGTAGGTGAGCAGTTCTTC. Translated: CASFTSGRVGEQFF.

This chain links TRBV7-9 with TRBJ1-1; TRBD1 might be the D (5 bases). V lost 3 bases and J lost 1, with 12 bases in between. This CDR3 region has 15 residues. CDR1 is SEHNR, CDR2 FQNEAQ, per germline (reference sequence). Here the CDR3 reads CASSFPGYANTEAFF. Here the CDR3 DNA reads TGTGCCAGCAGCTTTCCAGGGTACGCGAACACTGAAGCTTTCTTT.

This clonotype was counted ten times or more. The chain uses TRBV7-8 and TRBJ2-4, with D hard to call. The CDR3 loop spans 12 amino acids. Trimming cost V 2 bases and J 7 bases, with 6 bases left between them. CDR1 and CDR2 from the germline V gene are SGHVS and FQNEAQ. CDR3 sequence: CASSLSLNIQYF. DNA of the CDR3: TGTGCCAGCAGCTTATCCCTGAACATTCAGTACTTC.

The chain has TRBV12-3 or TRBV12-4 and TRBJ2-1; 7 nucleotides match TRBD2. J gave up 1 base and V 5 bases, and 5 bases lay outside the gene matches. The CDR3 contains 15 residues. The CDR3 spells CASSKNSGSYNEQFF. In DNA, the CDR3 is TGTGCCAGCAGTAAGAATAGCGGGTCCTACAATGAGCAGTTCTTC.

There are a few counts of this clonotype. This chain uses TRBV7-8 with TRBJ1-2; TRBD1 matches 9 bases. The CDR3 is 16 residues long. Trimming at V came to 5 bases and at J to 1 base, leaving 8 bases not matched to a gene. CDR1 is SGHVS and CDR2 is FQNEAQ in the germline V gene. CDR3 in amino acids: CASSPRTGAYNYGYTF. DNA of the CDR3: TGTGCCAGCAGCCCGAGGACAGGGGCCTATAACTATGGCTACACCTTC. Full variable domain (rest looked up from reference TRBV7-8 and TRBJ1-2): GAGVSQSPRYKVAKRGQDVALRCDPISGHVSLFWYQQALGQGPEFLTYFQNEAQLDKSGLPSDRFFAERPEGSVSTLKIQRTQQEDSAVYLCASSPRTGAYNYGYTFGSGTRLTVV.

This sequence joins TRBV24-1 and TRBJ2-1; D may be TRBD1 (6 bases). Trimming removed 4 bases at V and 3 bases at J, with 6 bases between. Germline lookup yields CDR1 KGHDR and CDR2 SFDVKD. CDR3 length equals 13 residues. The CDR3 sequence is CATSEGHYNEQFF. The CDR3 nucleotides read TGTGCCACCAGTGAGGGACACTACAATGAGCAGTTCTTC.

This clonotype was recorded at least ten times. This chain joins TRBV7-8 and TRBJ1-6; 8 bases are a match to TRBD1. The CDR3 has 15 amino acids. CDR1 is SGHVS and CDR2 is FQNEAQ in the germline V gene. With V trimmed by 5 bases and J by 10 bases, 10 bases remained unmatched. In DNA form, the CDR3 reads TGTGCCAGCAGCCTCCGGACAGGGAGCGACTCACCCCTCCACTTT. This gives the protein CASSLRTGSDSPLHF.

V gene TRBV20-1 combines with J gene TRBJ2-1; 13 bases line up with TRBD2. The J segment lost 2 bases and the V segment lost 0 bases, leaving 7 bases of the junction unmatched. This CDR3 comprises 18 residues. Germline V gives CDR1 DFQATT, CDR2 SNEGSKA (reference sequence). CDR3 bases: TGCAGTGCTAGAGAGACGTTGGGACTAGCGGGAACCTACAATGAGCAGTTCTTC. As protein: CSARETLGLAGTYNEQFF.